What follows describes a single TCR beta chain. The data belong to a study of blood T cell repertoires in COVID-19. The CDR3 is 15 amino acids. Per the germline V gene, CDR1 is GTSNPN and CDR2 is SVGIG (reference sequence). Trimming removed 0 bases at V and 8 bases at J, with 19 bases between. Libraries were prepared by immunoSEQ multiplex PCR; TCRdb keeps only in-frame clonotypes and omits some of them. The data hold more than 150,000 clones, with roughly 76% observed a single time. The TCR originated in a woman aged 80 or over with COVID-19, enrolled during active disease. Sequencing was done on a sample of peripheral blood. This chain uses TRBV30 with TRBJ1-2; D is ambiguous. This chain's CDR3 is CAWSVESFGLGGYTF. CDR3 nucleotide sequence: TGTGCCTGGAGTGTCGAGTCCTTCGGACTTGGAGGCTACACCTTC.